Listed below are T cell receptor beta chains from one sample, sequenced in a study of a mutant IDH1 vaccine in newly diagnosed glioma. Produced via immunoSEQ multiplex PCR; TCRdb's table is partial and in-frame only. The data show over 20,000 clones, with 80% to 95% seen just once and around 10% held by the top ten. The sample here was PBMCs, taken from a glioma patient treated with radiotherapy, temozolomide or both. These receptors were obtained from a man in his thirties or forties with glioma. Both conserved end residues are part of each CDR3. A D gene is named only where the DNA matches it firmly. Size is omitted from some rows. Given values are once, few, many or a class for expanded clones.

cdr3_length d_call j_call clone_size v_call cdr3_nt cdr3_aa
15 TRBD1 TRBJ2-5 NA TRBV5-1 TGCGCCAGCCGCACGACAGGGGGCGCCGAGGAGACCCAGTACTTC CASRTTGGAEETQYF
14 NA TRBJ2-7 NA TRBV5-1 TGCGCCAGCACCCTTGGTGGGTCCTCCTACGAGCAGTACTTC CASTLGGSSYEQYF
17 NA TRBJ2-1 NA TRBV7-4 TGTGCCAGCAGCTTAGATTCTACTTCGAGCATCTACAATGAGCAGTTCTTC CASSLDSTSSIYNEQFF
19 NA TRBJ2-6 NA TRBV7-2 TGTGCCAGCAGCCCCCGCCGGAGAAGTGGGAGGCCTGGGGCCAACGTCCTGACTTTC CASSPRRRSGRPGANVLTF
15 TRBD1 TRBJ1-1 NA TRBV9 TGTGCCAGCAGCGGCACAGGGGGACGGGACACTGAAGCTTTCTTT CASSGTGGRDTEAFF
14 NA TRBJ2-2 NA TRBV5-4 TGTGCCAGCAGCTTGGGACAGCACACCGGGGAGCTGTTTTTT CASSLGQHTGELFF
15 NA TRBJ2-6 NA TRBV27 TGTGCCAGCAGTCAACAGGGAACCGGGGCCAACGTCCTGACTTTC CASSQQGTGANVLTF
12 NA TRBJ2-7 NA TRBV10-3 TGTGCCATCAGGGACAGACACTACGAGCAGTACTTC CAIRDRHYEQYF
16 TRBD2 TRBJ2-2 NA TRBV5-6 TGTGCCAGCAGGCCTGGACTAGCGGGAAACACCGGGGAGCTGTTTTTT CASRPGLAGNTGELFF
11 NA TRBJ1-1 few TRBV27 TGTGCCAGCACCTCGAACACTGAAGCTTTCTTT CASTSNTEAFF
15 TRBD1 TRBJ2-5 NA TRBV18 TGTGCCAGCTCCCCGTCGACAGGGGGCTACGAGACCCAGTACTTC CASSPSTGGYETQYF
13 NA TRBJ1-1 NA TRBV19 TGTGCCAGTAGTAGGGACTGGAACACTGAAGCTTTCTTT CASSRDWNTEAFF
13 TRBD1 TRBJ1-1 NA TRBV6-5 TGTGCCACACGAAAGACAGGGGTTTTAAAGGCTTTCTTT CATRKTGVLKAFF
14 TRBD2 TRBJ2-7 NA TRBV30 TGTGCCTGGAGCTCGGGACTAGCCATCCACGAGCAGTACTTC CAWSSGLAIHEQYF
14 NA TRBJ2-5 few TRBV7-9 TGTGCCAGCAGCGCATCTCGGGACCAAGAGACCCAGTACTTC CASSASRDQETQYF
14 NA TRBJ1-5 NA TRBV2 TGTGCCAGCAGTGGGGAGAGGCCAGCCCAGCCCCAGCATTTT CASSGERPAQPQHF
14 NA TRBJ1-1 NA TRBV5-4 TGTGCCAGCAGCTCGGGGGTTGAGGACACTGAAGCTTTCTTT CASSSGVEDTEAFF